This is a list of T cell receptor beta chains from one sample in a study of blood T cell repertoires in COVID-19. The data were produced by immunoSEQ multiplex PCR, yet TCRdb's version contains in-frame clones alone and is incomplete. The sample contains under 400,000 clones, 88% of which appear only once. What was sequenced was PBMCs or T cells enriched from blood (not recorded which). These receptors were obtained from a woman aged 30 to 39 who had been exposed to COVID-19. The CDR3 runs from the conserved cysteine through the conserved F or W. Fields, in order: J gene, V gene, CDR3 protein.

>TRBJ2-5|TRBV7-2
CASSPPGARGETQYF
>TRBJ2-7|TRBV29-1
CSVTTGSSYEQYF
>TRBJ1-1|TRBV7-9
CASSFARDRGEAFF
>TRBJ2-3|TRBV5-1
CASSSSYTREPPISTDTQYF
>TRBJ1-3|TRBV9
CASSVAHAGNTIYF
>TRBJ2-2|TRBV9
CASSQGWTGELFF
>TRBJ2-7|TRBV11-3
CASSLAPDSSYEQYF
>TRBJ1-4|TRBV5-4
CASSLDRRGEKLFF
>TRBJ1-2|TRBV5-1
CASSLVEGSNYGYTF
>TRBJ1-2|TRBV9
CASSVGGSGSYGYTF
>TRBJ1-2|TRBV29-1
CSVDGGTGGAYGYTF
>TRBJ1-6|TRBV6-2/TRBV6-3
CASSYGFTTTTDSPLHF
>TRBJ1-5|TRBV15
CATSRVRDSNQPQHF
>TRBJ2-3|TRBV11-3
CASSFGTRGTDTQYF
>TRBJ1-4|TRBV28
CASRTSGTGGEKLFF
>TRBJ2-3|TRBV7-6
CASSLRSGNTTDTQYF
>TRBJ1-5|TRBV20-1
CSASRGDRNQPQHF